A selection of T cell receptor beta chains follows, all from one sample in a study of identical twins. MiXCR was run by TCRdb on the 5' RACE reads, yielding one entry per CDR3 protein. Among 600,000 to 700,000 distinct CDR3 sequences listed, about 20% were seen once. These same data were also listed under a study on T cells expressing NK-cell markers.

The source material was PBMCs. The receptors were gathered from a woman under 30 in good health. Each CDR3 is given with its conserved first and last residue. The order of the fields is J gene, clone size, CDR3 length, V gene, D gene, CDR3 DNA, CDR3 protein. The D gene is left open where the match is weak. Rows give clone size only sometimes, using once, few, many, or a class for an expanded clone.

TRBJ2-6 few 15 TRBV7-3 NA TGTGCCAGCAGCTTTTCACGTTCTGGGGCCAACGTCCTGACTTTC CASSFSRSGANVLTF
TRBJ1-1 few 15 TRBV20-1 NA TGCAGTGCCCCGGTACCGGGGGCAAGGAACACTGAAGCTTTCTTT CSAPVPGARNTEAFF
TRBJ1-2 many 15 TRBV5-1 NA TGCGCCAGCAGCGTCCTCCCGGGGCAGAGAAATGGCTACACCTTC CASSVLPGQRNGYTF
TRBJ2-1 few 12 TRBV12-3/TRBV12-4 NA TGTGCCAGCAGTTCGGGACCAAGCATAGGGTTCTTC CASSSGPSIGFF
TRBJ1-2 NA 14 TRBV7-9 NA TGTGCCAGCAGCCAACGTGGGGGCGCAGAAGGCTACACCTTC CASSQRGGAEGYTF
TRBJ2-1 NA 15 TRBV5-1 TRBD2 TGCGCCAGCAGTCAGCTAGCGGGGATTAAGGATGAGCAGTTCTTC CASSQLAGIKDEQFF
TRBJ2-1 NA 12 TRBV20-1 NA TGCAGTGCTAGAGATCGTCTAGTTGAGCAGTTCTTC CSARDRLVEQFF
TRBJ2-5 NA 14 TRBV6-1 TRBD2 TGTGCCAGCAGCACTAGCGGAGTTAGCGAGACCCAGTACTTC CASSTSGVSETQYF
TRBJ2-7 NA 12 TRBV29-1 NA TGCAGCGTTGCTCAGGCGGCCTACGAGCAGTACTTC CSVAQAAYEQYF
TRBJ1-6 NA 15 TRBV6-5 TRBD1 TGTGCCAGCAGTTACTCTCCAGGGGGGAATTCACCCCTCCACTTT CASSYSPGGNSPLHF
TRBJ2-1 NA 14 TRBV20-1 NA TGCAGTGCTAACGGAGCGGGTCCTGGGGATGAGCAGTTCTTC CSANGAGPGDEQFF
TRBJ1-5 many 12 TRBV5-6 NA TGTGCCAGCAGCTTGGGGTTTCAGCCCCAGCATTTT CASSLGFQPQHF
TRBJ1-5 many 12 TRBV7-9 NA TGTGCCAGCAGCCTCGTAGGTCAGCCCCAGCATTTT CASSLVGQPQHF
TRBJ2-7 many 15 TRBV6-1 TRBD2 TGTGCCACCAAAAGGGTGGTAGCGGGAGGTAACGAGCAGTACTTC CATKRVVAGGNEQYF
TRBJ2-5 NA 15 TRBV6-5 TRBD2 TGTGCCAGCAGTTACCTAGCGGGGTACCAAGAGACCCAGTACTTC CASSYLAGYQETQYF
TRBJ2-1 few 16 TRBV11-3 TRBD1 TGTGCCAGCAGCGGTACGGGACAGGGCCCCTACAATGAGCAGTTCTTC CASSGTGQGPYNEQFF
TRBJ2-2 NA 16 TRBV12-3/TRBV12-4 TRBD2 TGTGCCAGCAGTTGGGGGACTACTCGAAACACCGGGGAGCTGTTTTTT CASSWGTTRNTGELFF
TRBJ1-1 few 15 TRBV20-1 NA TGCAGTGCAACCTGGGCCAAAAACGGCAACACTGAAGCTTTCTTT CSATWAKNGNTEAFF
TRBJ2-2 many 17 TRBV5-6 TRBD1 TGTGCCAGCAGCTTGGAGGACTTTGGACAGGGGACCGGGGAGCTGTTTTTT CASSLEDFGQGTGELFF
TRBJ2-4 NA 18 TRBV5-1 TRBD2 TGCGCCAGCAGCTTGGTCACCCCAACGGCTAGCGGGGGGGCGGTATGGTACTTC CASSLVTPTASGGAVWYF
TRBJ2-1 NA 12 TRBV5-6 NA TGTGCCAGCAGCTTGGTGGCTTTTGAGCAGTTCTTC CASSLVAFEQFF
TRBJ2-3 NA 14 TRBV12-3/TRBV12-4 NA TGTGCCAGCAGTCGATGGACAGTCACAGATACGCAGTATTTT CASSRWTVTDTQYF
TRBJ1-4 NA 13 TRBV5-6 NA TGTGCCAGCAGCTGGGAAACGAGAGGAAAACTGTTTTTT CASSWETRGKLFF